These T cell receptor beta chains were read from a single sample in a study of neurological immune-mediated disorders. TCRdb re-called the 5' RACE reads with MiXCR, one entry per CDR3 protein. The sample yields about 41,000 distinct CDR3 sequences, about 14% seen once. Material: CD4+ T cells from blood. The receptors here all came from a woman aged 55-70 years with HTLV-1-associated myelopathy (HAM/TSP). The CDR3 runs from the conserved cysteine through the conserved F or W. A D gene is named only where the DNA matches it firmly. Some rows have no size entry. The others give once, few or many, or a class for an expanded clone.

J gene	clone size	D gene	V gene	CDR3 DNA	CDR3 protein
TRBJ1-5	many	TRBD1	TRBV15	TGTGCCACCAGCAGAGATCGGAGGAAAGGGACAGGGTGGGATCAGCCCCAGCATTTT	CATSRDRRKGTGWDQPQHF
TRBJ2-2	many	TRBD2	TRBV2	TGTGCCAGCAGTGAAGCGCGGGGGGTCACCGGGGAGCTGTTTTTT	CASSEARGVTGELFF
TRBJ1-1	many	-	TRBV5-1	TGCGCCAGCAGCTGGAAGGGGGATGGCACTGAAGCTTTCTTT	CASSWKGDGTEAFF
TRBJ1-2	many	-	TRBV7-2	TGTGCCAGCAGCTCAGTTGGGGGCGCCTGGGATGGCTACACCTTC	CASSSVGGAWDGYTF
TRBJ1-1	many	-	TRBV2	TGTGCCAGCAGTGGAGCTTGGGGGGAGGTTACTGAAGCTTTCTTT	CASSGAWGEVTEAFF
TRBJ1-6	many	-	TRBV6-1	TGTGCCAGCAGTGTTCAACTGGGGAATTCACCCCTCCACTTT	CASSVQLGNSPLHF
TRBJ1-1	few	TRBD1	TRBV6-1	TGTGCCAGCACCCGGACAGGGTCAGGCGCTGAAGCTTTCTTT	CASTRTGSGAEAFF
TRBJ2-1	many	TRBD1	TRBV14	TGTGCCAGCAGCCGTAACCGGGACAGGACACTGTATACCTACAATGAGCAGTTCTTC	CASSRNRDRTLYTYNEQFF
TRBJ1-1	-	-	TRBV10-3	TGTGCCATCAGTCCCGGGGGTCTAGTTGAAGCTTTCTTT	CAISPGGLVEAFF
TRBJ2-1	many	-	TRBV12-3/TRBV12-4	TGTGCCAGCAGTCACCGGGACCAAGAGCAGTTCTTC	CASSHRDQEQFF
TRBJ2-1	many	-	TRBV6-5	TGTGCCAGCAGATCCCTAGGTATCAGGAGCAATGAGCAGTTCTTC	CASRSLGIRSNEQFF
TRBJ2-3	-	TRBD2	TRBV29-1	TGCAGCGTTCAACTAGCGGGGGGCCCCGGGTTGGCAGATACGCAGTATTTT	CSVQLAGGPGLADTQYF
TRBJ1-1	-	TRBD1	TRBV11-3	TGTGCCAGCAGCGCCGACCCGGGACAGGGGGCTGGGAGAGCTTTCTTT	CASSADPGQGAGRAFF
TRBJ1-6	many	-	TRBV21-1	TGTGCCAGCAGCAAGCATGAGGGGAGGAATTCACCCCTCCACTTT	CASSKHEGRNSPLHF
TRBJ2-2	many	-	TRBV5-1	TGCGCCAGCAGCTTGAGCCAGTCGAACACCGGGGAGCTGTTTTTT	CASSLSQSNTGELFF
TRBJ1-4	many	-	TRBV29-1	TGCAGCGTTTGGGGGAAGGGACTCACCGCAACTAATGAAAAACTGTTTTTT	CSVWGKGLTATNEKLFF
TRBJ2-2	many	-	TRBV5-1	TGCGCCAGCAGCTTCACCCCGGGCTTGGCCGGGGAGCTGTTTTTT	CASSFTPGLAGELFF
TRBJ2-1	many	-	TRBV2	TGTGCCAGCGCACCCGGGACGGCGGGGAATGAGCAGTTCTTC	CASAPGTAGNEQFF
TRBJ2-2	-	-	TRBV10-3	TGTGCCATCCAACCCCCCGGACACAACACCGGGGAGCTGTTTTTT	CAIQPPGHNTGELFF
TRBJ2-3	many	TRBD2	TRBV20-1	TGCAGTGCTAGAGACCCCTTCGGGGGGGGGCGCTCCGATACGCAGTATTTT	CSARDPFGGGRSDTQYF
TRBJ1-2	-	TRBD1	TRBV7-2	TGTGCCAGCGGGCGGACAGGGGCGGAATATGGCTACTCCTTC	CASGRTGAEYGYSF
TRBJ2-1	many	-	TRBV7-2	TGTGCCAGCAGCTTAGCACAGGGTGAGGGTCTCTACAATGAGCAGTTCTTC	CASSLAQGEGLYNEQFF
TRBJ1-2	many	TRBD1	TRBV6-6	TGTGCCAGCAGCCAGGACAGGGGAGGGGGTGGCTACACCTTC	CASSQDRGGGGYTF
TRBJ1-5	many	-	TRBV5-1	TGCGCCAGCAGCCTCAGGGAGTCTGGTCAGCCCCAGCATTTT	CASSLRESGQPQHF
TRBJ2-1	many	-	TRBV7-8	TGTGCCAGCAGCCGAGACAGCCGGCACTACAATGAGCAGTTCTTC	CASSRDSRHYNEQFF
TRBJ2-2	many	TRBD1	TRBV5-1	TGCGCCAGCAGCTCGGGACAGTACTACACCGGGGAGCTGTTTTTT	CASSSGQYYTGELFF
TRBJ2-3	many	TRBD1	TRBV5-1	TGCGCCAGCAGCTCGACAGGGTTTTTCACAGATACGCAGTATTTT	CASSSTGFFTDTQYF
TRBJ2-1	many	-	TRBV7-8	TGTGCCAGCAGCTTAAGTGACTGGAATGAGCAGTTCTTC	CASSLSDWNEQFF
TRBJ1-2	many	TRBD1	TRBV11-2	TGTGCCAGCAGCCTCAGGGACAGTTACTATGGCTACACCTTC	CASSLRDSYYGYTF
TRBJ2-2	many	-	TRBV10-3	TGTGCCATCAGTGAGTCCGTCGCGGGGGCGATATCTAACACCGGGGAGCTGTTTTTT	CAISESVAGAISNTGELFF
TRBJ1-3	many	-	TRBV10-3	TGTGCCATCAGTGTTCAGCCTGGAAACACCATATATTTT	CAISVQPGNTIYF
TRBJ2-3	many	TRBD1	TRBV7-6	TGTGCCAGCAGCTTAGAACAGGGGGCGCTCGCAGATACGCAGTATTTT	CASSLEQGALADTQYF
TRBJ2-1	many	TRBD1	TRBV7-9	TGTGCCAGCAGCCATGGACAGGGATCGAGCTACAATGAGCAGTTCTTC	CASSHGQGSSYNEQFF
TRBJ2-6	many	-	TRBV25-1	TGTGCCAGCAGTGTGCACGTCTCTGGGGCCAACGTCCTGACTTTC	CASSVHVSGANVLTF
TRBJ2-5	many	-	TRBV5-6	TGTGCCAGCAGCCCCCTGGTCACAGCAGGCATCCAAGAGACCCAGTACTTC	CASSPLVTAGIQETQYF
TRBJ1-1	many	-	TRBV5-1	TGCGCCAGCAGCTCCGTACTTACCGGGAACACTGAAGCTTTCTTT	CASSSVLTGNTEAFF
TRBJ2-3	many	TRBD1	TRBV20-1	TGCAGTGCTAGAGGGGACAGGACTTACGATACGCAGTATTTT	CSARGDRTYDTQYF
TRBJ2-7	-	-	TRBV12-3/TRBV12-4	TGTGCCAGCAGTTTAGCTGATAGCTCCTACGAGCAGTACTTC	CASSLADSSYEQYF
TRBJ1-3	many	TRBD1	TRBV20-1	TGCAGTGCTAGAGACCAGGGGGCCCGAACTATCTCTGGAAACACCATATATTTT	CSARDQGARTISGNTIYF